A single sample is the source of the 21 T cell receptor beta chains below, sequenced in a study of cytomegalovirus exposure and HLA in healthy donors. Libraries were prepared by immunoSEQ multiplex PCR; TCRdb keeps only in-frame clonotypes and omits some of them. The sample has 150,000 to 200,000 clones, around 92% seen once. The sample comprised PBMCs. These receptors all stem from a young man in good health and CMV-seropositive.

The chain has TRBV27 and TRBJ2-1; perhaps TRBD2 as D (5 bases). The CDR3 covers 14 residues. V lost 4 bases and J lost 0, with 7 bases in between. Germline V CDR1 and CDR2: MNHEY, SMNVEV (reference sequence). The CDR3 DNA is TGTGCCAGCAGTTACGAGGGCTCCTACAATGAGCAGTTCTTC. It is translated as CASSYEGSYNEQFF.

The chain has TRBV2 and TRBJ2-1; a possible D gene is TRBD2 (6 bases). Germline CDR1 reads SNHLY; CDR2 reads FYNNEI. V was pared by 1 base and J by 2 bases, with 12 bases between. This CDR3 spans 16 amino acids. The CDR3 DNA reads TGTGCCAGCAGTGAAGTTCCTAGCGTACCCTACAATGAGCAGTTCTTC. Translation gives CASSEVPSVPYNEQFF. Looking up the rest from reference TRBV2 and TRBJ2-1 gives the full variable domain: EPEVTQTPSHQVTQMGQEVILRCVPISNHLYFYWYRQILGQKVEFLVSFYNNEISEKSEIFDDQFSVERPDGSNFTLKIRSTKLEDSAMYFCASSEVPSVPYNEQFFGPGTRLTVL.

The chain carries TRBV25-1 and TRBJ1-3; the match to TRBD1 covers 7 bases. Trimming removed 3 bases from V and 0 bases from J; junction bases left unmatched: 5. Germline CDR1 and CDR2: MGHDK and SYGVNS. The CDR3 spans 16 residues. The CDR3 is CASSDRDSDSGNTIYF. In DNA, the CDR3 is TGTGCCAGCAGTGATAGGGACAGTGACTCTGGAAACACCATATATTTT.

V gene TRBV19 combines with J gene TRBJ1-3; tentative D call: TRBD1 (6 bases). Trimming removed 4 bases at V and 4 bases at J, with 11 bases between. Germline V gene data show CDR1 as LNHDA and CDR2 as SQIVND (reference sequence). The CDR3 is 14 residues long. In DNA form, the CDR3 reads TGTGCCAGTAGTACTACAGGGCCGGGAAACACCATATATTTT. Protein product: CASSTTGPGNTIYF.

This chain uses TRBV7-9 with TRBJ1-5; D perhaps matches TRBD1 (5 bases). Per germline, CDR1 SEHNR and CDR2 FQNEAQ (reference sequence). With 5 bases removed from V and 1 base from J, the gap between germline ends came to 12 bases. There are 15 residues in the CDR3. The CDR3 is CASSPQGMSNQPQHF. CDR3 DNA sequence: TGTGCCAGCAGCCCCCAGGGCATGAGCAATCAGCCCCAGCATTTT.

The chain joins TRBV18 to TRBJ1-4; D not resolved. Trimming left V 0 bases short and J 4 bases short, with 9 bases between. This CDR3 comprises 15 residues. CDR1 is KGHSH, CDR2 LQKENI, per germline. The DNA of the CDR3 is TGTGCCAGCTCACCACCGGAAAGGAGTAATGAAAAACTGTTTTTT. Its translation is CASSPPERSNEKLFF.

A single count supports this clone. The chain couples TRBV4-1 to TRBJ1-2; no definite D call. The germline V gene encodes CDR1 MGHRA and CDR2 YSYEKL. V was trimmed by 1 base and J by 3 bases, leaving 15 bases between them. The CDR3 runs to 16 residues. The CDR3, as DNA: TGCGCCAGCAGCCAAGTAGGAAAACAGAGATACTATGGCTACACCTTC. Translating it yields CASSQVGKQRYYGYTF.

This clone was found once. The V call is TRBV4-1, the J call TRBJ2-5; D remains ambiguous. The CDR3 covers 13 residues. Trimming cost V 1 base and J 3 bases, with 6 bases left between them. Per germline, CDR1 MGHRA and CDR2 YSYEKL. The CDR3 reads CASSQASKETQYF. The CDR3 DNA reads as TGCGCCAGCAGCCAAGCTAGTAAAGAGACCCAGTACTTC.

The CDR3 bases are TGCGCCAGCAGCCATCCCCCAGCGGGGAAAGAGACCCAGTACTTC. Its translation is CASSHPPAGKETQYF. V usage is TRBV4-1 and J usage is TRBJ2-5; the match to TRBD2 covers 7 bases. Germline V gene data show CDR1 as MGHRA and CDR2 as YSYEKL. The CDR3 consists of 15 residues. J lost 3 bases, V lost 3 bases, and 7 bases had no gene match.

V gene TRBV27 combines with J gene TRBJ2-7; 7 positions match TRBD1. Trimming took 6 bases from V and 2 from J; bases not matched to a gene: 13. The CDR3 has 16 residues. Germline lookup yields CDR1 MNHEY and CDR2 SMNVEV (reference sequence). The CDR3 loop is CASRGTAGRGAYEQYF. CDR3 in DNA: TGTGCCAGCAGAGGGACAGCTGGACGCGGCGCCTACGAGCAGTACTTC.

The rearrangement joins TRBV28 to TRBJ1-2; perhaps TRBD1 as D (6 bases). Germline-derived CDR1 and CDR2 are MDHEN and SYDVKM. The V end lost 3 bases, the J end lost 6 bases, and 11 bases lay between the germline ends. This CDR3 is built from 13 residues. The CDR3, as DNA: TGTGCCAGCAGTTTGTCCAGGGGTAATGGCTACACCTTC. Its protein is CASSLSRGNGYTF.

The chain uses TRBV19 and TRBJ2-5; possibly TRBD1 for D (6 bases). Germline V CDR1 and CDR2: LNHDA, SQIVND (reference sequence). The germline V and J ends were trimmed by 6 bases and 1 base, with 9 bases remaining between them. The length of the CDR3 is 13 residues. The CDR3 protein is CASRSTGQETQYF. DNA of the CDR3: TGTGCCAGTAGATCGACAGGCCAAGAGACCCAGTACTTC.

The rearrangement links TRBV13 to TRBJ2-1; 7 bases map to TRBD2. In germline, CDR1 is PRHDT, CDR2 FYEKMQ (reference sequence). The V gene end was trimmed by 6 bases and the J gene end by 4 bases; junction bases not matched to a gene: 12. The CDR3 covers 16 residues. The CDR3 DNA reads TGTGCCAGCAGATTGACGGCGGGAGAGGGGTACAATGAGCAGTTCTTC. This codes for CASRLTAGEGYNEQFF.

The chain links TRBV7-6 to TRBJ2-7; 11 nucleotides line up with TRBD2. This CDR3 has 14 amino acids. Germline CDR1 SGHVS, CDR2 FNYEAQ. With V trimmed by 7 bases and J by 2 bases, 4 bases remained unmatched. The DNA of the CDR3 is TGTGCCAGCACAACACTAGCGGGAGCCTACGAGCAGTACTTC. It codes for CASTTLAGAYEQYF.

V is TRBV29-1 and J is TRBJ2-7, with TRBD2 matching over 9 bases. The CDR3 length is 16 residues. CDR1 is SQVTM and CDR2 is ANQGSEA in the germline V gene. V shed 4 bases and J 3 bases; nucleotides not matched to a gene: 13. Here the CDR3 reads CSVGGGAGGPYYEQYF. As DNA, the CDR3 is TGCAGCGTTGGAGGGGGAGCGGGGGGCCCTTACTACGAGCAGTACTTC.

CDR3 protein: CASSLAPGTVPGNTIYF. The CDR3 DNA sequence: TGTGCCAGCAGCTTAGCCCCCGGGACAGTACCTGGAAACACCATATATTTT. V is TRBV7-2 and J is TRBJ1-3; TRBD1 agrees at 7 bases. The V segment lost 0 bases and the J segment 2 bases; nucleotides outside the gene matches: 7. Germline V gene sequence: CDR1 SGHTA, CDR2 FQGNSA. This CDR3 is 17 amino acids long.

J is TRBJ2-3 and V is TRBV19; 12 bases fit TRBD1. The V gene's germline CDR1 is LNHDA and CDR2 SQIVND (reference sequence). Trimming took 5 bases from V and 4 from J; bases not matched to a gene: 7. The CDR3 loop spans 16 amino acids. The CDR3 DNA is TGTGCCAGTAGTGATCCGGGACAGGGGGCCCCAGATACGCAGTATTTT. This gives the protein CASSDPGQGAPDTQYF.

This chain uses TRBV27 with TRBJ2-1; 8 positions agree with TRBD1. The germline CDR1 and CDR2 sequences are MNHEY and SMNVEV (reference sequence). The CDR3 length is 15 residues. Unmatched junction bases numbered 7, after V lost 5 bases and J lost 4 bases. CDR3 in DNA: TGTGCCAGCAGTCGTGACAGGGGTAGTTACAATGAGCAGTTCTTC. It translates to CASSRDRGSYNEQFF.

The chain is built from TRBV13 and TRBJ2-7; 12 bases line up with TRBD2. The germline V gene has CDR1 PRHDT and CDR2 FYEKMQ (reference sequence). This CDR3 contains 16 residues. V shed 5 bases and J 3 bases; nucleotides not matched to a gene: 8. The CDR3 nucleotides read TGTGCCAGCAGCACCCGGACTAGCGGGAAGGACTACGAGCAGTACTTC. Its translation is CASSTRTSGKDYEQYF.

CDR3 sequence (DNA): TGTGCCACGACGACCGGGACAGGGGGCTACGAGCAGTACTTC. This encodes CATTTGTGGYEQYF. The gene calls are TRBV28 and TRBJ2-7; 11 positions agree with TRBD1. The CDR3 extends over 14 amino acids. Germline CDR1 is MDHEN and CDR2 is SYDVKM. Trimming removed 10 bases from V and 3 bases from J; junction bases left unmatched: 8.

The rearrangement joins TRBV4-1 to TRBJ2-5, with a tentative D call TRBD2 (6 bases). Trimming left V 4 bases short and J 3 bases short, with 12 bases between. CDR1 is MGHRA and CDR2 is YSYEKL in the germline V gene. This CDR3 region has 14 residues. CDR3 protein: CASSRRGGEETQYF. The CDR3 coding sequence is TGCGCCAGCAGCCGGCGAGGAGGGGAAGAGACCCAGTACTTC.